The present T cell receptor beta chain was sequenced within a study of CD8+ T cells in alopecia areata. Study details: Patients took tofacitinib for 6 to 18 months, followed by 6 drug-free months. Severity among treated patients was scored by the percentage of scalp area affected. Overall study results and limits: In scalp and blood during tofacitinib, many expanded lesional clones persisted.

Germline V gene data show CDR1 as PRHDT and CDR2 as FYEKMQ (reference sequence). The CDR3 extends over 16 amino acids. In the case of this clone: Its antigen is undetermined. An end of the junction differs from the germline gene, which may be a read error.

Treatment denoted: oral pan-JAK inhibitor, 5-10 mg twice daily. Peripheral blood, together with lesional scalp punch biopsies, was collected from alopecia areata patients. Following extraction, RNA underwent reverse transcription to cDNA, which served as the sequencing template. The table came from immunoSEQ multiplex PCR; TCRdb's copy has only in-frame clones and leaves some out. The repertoire includes around 97,000 clones, more than 75% of them detected once, and 11% sits in the top ten. The chain links TRBV13 to TRBJ2-3; D tentatively reads TRBD1 or TRBD2 (6 bases each). The sample was CD8+ T cells sorted from blood, taken at week 34, from a patient treated with tofacitinib. The sequence was obtained from a human donor with alopecia areata. CDR3 nucleotide sequence: TGTACCAGCAGCTTAGGGGGGCCTTTTAGCACAGATACGCAGTATTTT. Protein: CTSSLGGPFSTDTQYF.